Each of the 21 T cell receptor beta chains below was sequenced from the same sample in a study of T-cell reconstitution after alpha-beta-depleted transplantation in children. The authors prepared the TCRbeta library with unique molecular identifiers. TCRdb processed the PCR reads anew with MiXCR; each CDR3 protein has one entry. The sample holds 360,000 or so distinct CDR3 sequences, 20% seen once. The source material was PBMCs from the stem cell graft donor, sampled from the stem cell graft. All receptors derive from a human donor who donated a stem cell graft to a child with acute myeloid leukemia.

This clonotype was seen a handful of times. This chain links TRBV20-1 with TRBJ2-4; a possible D gene is TRBD1 (6 bases). Germline V gene lookup returns CDR1 DFQATT and CDR2 SNEGSKA (reference sequence). V was pared by 6 bases and J by 0 bases, with 15 bases between. This CDR3 spans 15 amino acids. The CDR3 spells CSAKDTGRAKNIQYF. The CDR3 nucleotides read TGCAGTGCCAAGGACACAGGGAGAGCCAAAAACATTCAGTACTTC.

This chain uses TRBV24-1 with TRBJ2-2; D not certain. The germline gives CDR1 KGHDR, CDR2 SFDVKD. The V gene lost 9 bases and the J gene lost 5 bases, with 15 bases spanning the gap. CDR3 size: 14 residues. The CDR3 is CATFDLMETGELFF. Written as DNA, the CDR3 is TGTGCCACCTTTGATCTCATGGAAACCGGGGAGCTGTTTTTT.

This clonotype was counted at least ten times. This sequence joins TRBV4-2 and TRBJ2-1, with TRBD2 matching 11 bases. The junction had 6 bases not matched to a gene; V was cut back by 3 bases and J by 5 bases. The germline V gene has CDR1 LGHNA and CDR2 YNFKEQ. The CDR3 contains 16 residues. The CDR3 is CASSQILGLADNEQFF. CDR3 in DNA: TGTGCCAGCAGCCAGATCCTGGGACTAGCGGACAATGAGCAGTTCTTC.

This chain joins TRBV29-1 and TRBJ1-2; possibly TRBD1 for D (6 bases). There are 11 residues in the CDR3. Trimming removed 4 bases from V and 8 bases from J, with 11 bases in between. Germline CDR1 is SQVTM and CDR2 is ANQGSEA. This chain's CDR3 is CSVVGAEGYTF. For the CDR3, the DNA is TGCAGCGTTGTGGGGGCGGAAGGCTACACCTTC.

The chain uses TRBV29-1 and TRBJ1-2, with D perhaps matching TRBD1 (6 bases). V lost 3 bases and J 4 bases, leaving 15 bases between the germline ends. In germline, CDR1 is SQVTM, CDR2 ANQGSEA. The CDR3 spans 14 residues. For the CDR3, the DNA is TGCAGCGTTGAGTGGGGGGGCAGCGGCTATGGCTACACCTTC. Protein sequence: CSVEWGGSGYGYTF.

This clonotype has a single count. The chain combines TRBV4-2 with TRBJ2-6; 7 nucleotides match TRBD2. The CDR3 has 18 residues. V shed 4 bases and J 2 bases; nucleotides not matched to a gene: 11. Germline lookup yields CDR1 LGHNA and CDR2 YNFKEQ. CDR3 amino acids: CASSRPRGGETGANVLTF. CDR3 nucleotides: TGTGCCAGCAGCCGCCCGCGCGGGGGAGAAACTGGGGCCAACGTCCTGACTTTC.

This clonotype was counted between two and nine times. The rearrangement joins TRBV24-1 to TRBJ2-3, with D unresolved. Between the trimmed V and J ends, which lost 4 bases and 6 bases, there was a span of 16 bases. CDR1 and CDR2 (germline): KGHDR, SFDVKD. The CDR3 covers 15 residues. The CDR3 region is CATSDSPYIHDTQYF. In DNA, the CDR3 is TGTGCCACCAGTGACTCCCCGTATATTCACGATACGCAGTATTTT.

This clonotype was seen only a few times. This chain connects TRBV2 to TRBJ2-3, with 9 bases aligning to TRBD2. Germline assignment: CDR1 SNHLY and CDR2 FYNNEI. This CDR3 comprises 15 residues. The V and J ends lost 7 bases and 2 bases, in that order; junction bases with no gene match: 7. CDR3 residues: CASNRAGGDTDTQYF. The CDR3 nucleotides are TGTGCCAGCAACCGAGCGGGAGGTGACACAGATACGCAGTATTTT.

V and J are TRBV11-2 and TRBJ2-7; D is undetermined. This CDR3 is 17 amino acids long. V lost 4 bases and J lost 0, with 19 bases in between. CDR1 is SGHAT and CDR2 is FQNNGV in the germline V gene. CDR3: CASSSITHGGLSYEQYF. The CDR3 region has the DNA TGTGCCAGCAGCTCCATAACACATGGTGGCCTCTCCTACGAGCAGTACTTC.

The rearrangement links TRBV12-3 or TRBV12-4 to TRBJ1-6; TRBD1 matches 7 bases. V trimming: 4 bases; J trimming: 3 bases; junction bases outside the gene matches: 3. The CDR3 extends over 15 amino acids. The CDR3 is CASSSAGGYNSPLHF. The CDR3 region has the DNA TGTGCCAGCAGTTCCGCAGGGGGCTATAATTCACCCCTCCACTTT.

The table lists this clonotype with many counts. The chain is built from TRBV20-1 and TRBJ2-1; TRBD2 might be the D (6 bases). V shed 0 bases and J shed 7 bases, with 22 bases lying between them. This CDR3 contains 17 residues. Germline V CDR1 and CDR2: DFQATT, SNEGSKA (reference sequence). This chain's CDR3 is CSARDREAGAKRNEQFF. In DNA form, the CDR3 reads TGCAGTGCTAGAGACCGGGAAGCGGGCGCGAAACGTAATGAGCAGTTCTTC.

V is TRBV20-1 and J is TRBJ1-2, with D possibly being TRBD1 (6 bases). CDR1 DFQATT and CDR2 SNEGSKA come from the germline V gene (reference sequence). Deletions cut 6 bases from V and 8 bases from J, with 25 bases between. This CDR3 contains 15 residues. This CDR3 reads CSASTASEGVEGYTF. Written as DNA, the CDR3 is TGCAGTGCCAGCACCGCCTCGGAGGGGGTTGAAGGCTACACCTTC.

This clonotype has at least ten counts. The chain couples TRBV6-1 to TRBJ1-4; 11 bases agree with TRBD1. The CDR3 totals 16 residues. Germline lookup yields CDR1 MNHNS and CDR2 SASEGT. The ends lost 6 bases at V and 6 bases at J; junction bases unmatched: 9. CDR3 nucleotide sequence: TGTGCCAGCAGCTTTACAAGGACAGGGGGCGATGAAAAACTGTTTTTT. The encoded protein is CASSFTRTGGDEKLFF.

This clonotype was found many times. This sequence joins TRBV29-1 and TRBJ2-1; 8 positions agree with TRBD2. Germline V gene sequence: CDR1 SQVTM, CDR2 ANQGSEA. The length of the CDR3 is 17 residues. J gave up 0 bases and V 0 bases, and 7 bases lay outside the gene matches. Here the CDR3 DNA reads TGCAGCGTTGAAGATCTTTTAGCGGGAACCTCCTACAATGAGCAGTTCTTC. This gives the protein CSVEDLLAGTSYNEQFF.

This clonotype was counted ten times or more. The V gene is TRBV29-1, the J gene TRBJ2-2; possible D gene TRBD1, 6 bases. CDR1 is SQVTM and CDR2 is ANQGSEA in the germline V gene. The CDR3 is 13 amino acids. The V and J ends lost 7 bases and 3 bases respectively, with 12 bases between them. In DNA, the CDR3 is TGCAGCGCGACCTGGACAGACACCGGGGAGCTGTTTTTT. Its protein product is CSATWTDTGELFF.

This clonotype showed up just a few times. The V call is TRBV29-1, the J call TRBJ2-7; 8 bases are shared with TRBD1. Germline loops: CDR1 SQVTM, CDR2 ANQGSEA. The V and J ends lost 1 base and 3 bases, in that order; junction bases with no gene match: 8. This CDR3 is built from 15 residues. The CDR3 sequence: CSVEGPRTGLYEQYF. CDR3 nucleotides: TGCAGCGTTGAAGGGCCCCGGACAGGGCTCTACGAGCAGTACTTC.

This clonotype was counted between two and nine times. The CDR3 here is CASSPQSTGELFF. The CDR3 region has the DNA TGCGCCAGCAGCCCCCAGAGTACCGGGGAGCTGTTTTTT. J is TRBJ2-2 and V is TRBV4-3; D not certain. This CDR3 contains 13 residues. CDR1 is LGHNA, CDR2 YSLEER, per germline. The germline V and J ends were trimmed by 4 bases and 5 bases, with 8 bases remaining between them.

The rearrangement links TRBV10-2 to TRBJ2-7; tentative D call: TRBD2 (6 bases). Germline-derived CDR1 and CDR2 are WSHSY and SAAADI. The V and J ends lost 2 bases and 7 bases respectively, with 12 bases between them. This CDR3 has 13 amino acids. In DNA form, the CDR3 reads TGCGCCAGCAGTGAGCGTGGTGGGGGGGAGCAGTACTTC. The encoded protein is CASSERGGGEQYF.

The chain employs TRBV28 and TRBJ2-3; TRBD2 agrees at 7 bases. This CDR3 has 15 amino acids. Per germline, CDR1 MDHEN and CDR2 SYDVKM. J was trimmed by 4 bases and V by 5 bases; bases with no gene match: 9. In DNA form, the CDR3 reads TGTGCCAGCAGTCGTACAACGGGAGGCCCAGATACGCAGTATTTT. Its translation: CASSRTTGGPDTQYF.

The chain couples TRBV6-1 to TRBJ1-1, with D possibly matching TRBD1 (5 bases). This CDR3 has 13 amino acids. CDR1 is MNHNS and CDR2 is SASEGT in the germline V gene. V lost 2 bases, J lost 7 bases, and 11 bases lay in between. In DNA, the CDR3 is TGTGCCAGCAGTGAACAGGGTTTGGGTGAAGCTTTCTTT. Translating it yields CASSEQGLGEAFF.

The V gene is TRBV27, the J gene TRBJ1-1, with 7 bases identical to TRBD1. Germline trimming cut 5 bases from V and 2 bases from J; bases unmatched to any gene: 8. The CDR3 runs to 15 residues. Germline V CDR1 and CDR2: MNHEY, SMNVEV (reference sequence). CDR3 region: CASSPPTGLNTEAFF. The CDR3 DNA is TGTGCCAGCAGTCCCCCGACAGGGTTAAACACTGAAGCTTTCTTT.